The entry below gives a single T cell receptor (beta chain) sequence along with its context. This specimen comes from a study of CD8+ T cells in alopecia areata. Study information: Treated patients were given 5 to 10 mg oral tofacitinib twice daily.

The CDR3 loop spans 14 amino acids. CDR1 and CDR2 from the germline V gene are SGHTA and FQGTGA. V shed 5 bases and J 3 bases; nucleotides not matched to a gene: 2. Following extraction, RNA underwent reverse transcription to cDNA, which served as the sequencing template. The table came from immunoSEQ multiplex PCR; TCRdb's copy has only in-frame clones and leaves some out. Of 150,000 to 200,000 clones listed, roughly three fifths are singletons. Noted treatment: oral pan-JAK inhibitor, 5-10 mg twice daily. The clonotype was recovered from a human donor with alopecia areata. The sequencing used CD4+ T cells sorted from blood, collected at week 4, from a patient treated with tofacitinib. This rearrangement joins TRBV7-3 to TRBJ2-2; TRBD1 matches at 8 bases. The CDR3 region is CASSLDRDTGELFF. In nucleotides, the CDR3 is TGTGCCAGCAGCCTGGACAGGGACACCGGGGAGCTGTTTTTT.